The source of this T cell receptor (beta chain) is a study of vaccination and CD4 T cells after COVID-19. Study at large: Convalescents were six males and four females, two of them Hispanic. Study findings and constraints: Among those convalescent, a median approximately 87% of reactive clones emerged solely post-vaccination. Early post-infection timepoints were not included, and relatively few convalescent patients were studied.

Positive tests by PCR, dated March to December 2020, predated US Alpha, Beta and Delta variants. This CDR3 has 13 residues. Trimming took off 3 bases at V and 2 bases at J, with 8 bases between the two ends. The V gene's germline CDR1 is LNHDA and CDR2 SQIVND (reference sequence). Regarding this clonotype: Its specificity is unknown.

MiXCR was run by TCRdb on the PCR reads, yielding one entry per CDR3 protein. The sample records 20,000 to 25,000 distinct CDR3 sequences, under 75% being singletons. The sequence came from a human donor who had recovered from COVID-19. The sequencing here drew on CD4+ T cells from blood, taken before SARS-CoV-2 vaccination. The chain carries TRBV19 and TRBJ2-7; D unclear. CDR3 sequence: CASSISRAYEQYF. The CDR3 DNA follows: TGTGCCAGTAGTATCTCCCGGGCCTACGAGCAGTACTTC.